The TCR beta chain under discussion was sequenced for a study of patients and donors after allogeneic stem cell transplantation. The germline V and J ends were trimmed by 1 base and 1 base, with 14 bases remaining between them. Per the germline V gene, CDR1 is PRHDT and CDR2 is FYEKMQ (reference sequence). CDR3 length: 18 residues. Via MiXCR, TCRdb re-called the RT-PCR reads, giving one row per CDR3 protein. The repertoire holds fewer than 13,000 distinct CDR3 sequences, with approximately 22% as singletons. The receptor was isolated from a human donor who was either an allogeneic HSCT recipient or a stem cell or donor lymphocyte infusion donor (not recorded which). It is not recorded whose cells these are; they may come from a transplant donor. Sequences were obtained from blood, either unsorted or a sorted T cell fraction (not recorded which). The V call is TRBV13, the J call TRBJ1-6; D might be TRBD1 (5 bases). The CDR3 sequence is CASSLAFRGKSYNSPLHF. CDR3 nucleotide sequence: TGTGCCAGCAGCTTAGCGTTTAGGGGAAAATCCTATAATTCACCCCTCCACTTT. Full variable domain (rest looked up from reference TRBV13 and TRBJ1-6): AAGVIQSPRHLIKEKRETATLKCYPIPRHDTVYWYQQGPGQDPQFLISFYEKMQSDKGSIPDRFSAQQFSDYHSELNMSSLELGDSALYFCASSLAFRGKSYNSPLHFGNGTRLTVT.